This TCR beta chain was sequenced for a study of shared clonotypes between healthy human individuals. Some clones are missing from TCRdb's copy, which holds only in-frame ones; the method was immunoSEQ multiplex PCR. The repertoire holds about 2.4 million clones, with roughly 93% as singletons. Study conclusions and caveats: Roughly 5% of naive CD4 clonotypes were shared across four donors.

V was pared by 0 bases and J by 8 bases, with 14 bases between. The CDR3 runs 14 residues. Germline CDR1 SGHRS, CDR2 YFSETQ. A note on this clone: Its antigen is unidentified.

The chain is built from TRBV5-1 and TRBJ1-2; D is unresolved. The origin of this receptor is a man aged 18 to 30 in good health. Some clones in this sample may be carry-over from other donors' samples. Sequencing was performed on naive CD4+ T cells from PBMCs. The subset: CD45RA+ positively selected. CDR3 region: CASSLERSVWGYTF. As DNA, the CDR3 is TGCGCCAGCAGCTTGGAACGCTCAGTTTGGGGCTACACCTTC.